Following are 8 T cell receptor beta chains from one sample sequenced in a study of regulatory T cells in long-lasting Graves disease. Combining iRepertoire HTBI primers with Arm-PCR of CDR3 regions, the authors built TCR beta libraries. TCRdb recomputed calls from the multiplex PCR reads with MiXCR, one row per CDR3 protein. The sample consists of 390,000 or so distinct CDR3 sequences, approximately 25% of them appearing once. As for time point: persistent/refractory GD, antithyroid drugs over 5 years with positive TRAb. From RNA extracted from PBMCs, the TCR library was made. The sample in question was peripheral blood mononuclear cells (PBMCs), obtained when the disease was refractory, from a patient treated with antithyroid drugs. Receptor source: a middle-aged woman with Graves disease.

Ten or more counts support this clonotype. The V call is TRBV12-3 or TRBV12-4, the J call TRBJ1-1, with a tentative D call TRBD1 (6 bases). V was shortened by 5 bases and J by 5 bases, with 21 bases between the two germline ends. CDR3 length equals 16 residues. The CDR3 spells CASSMINREVGTEAFF. CDR3 nucleotide sequence: TGTGCCAGCAGTATGATAAACAGGGAGGTTGGGACTGAAGCTTTCTTT.

To note about this clonotype: This may arise from a read error, as a much more abundant clone is one base away. The chain recombines TRBV6-1 with TRBJ1-1, with unresolved D. This CDR3 region has 14 residues. The germline gives CDR1 MNHNS, CDR2 SASEGT. V dropped 6 bases and J dropped 2 bases, with 13 bases sitting between them. CDR3 bases: TGTGCCAGCAGATCGTCCGGGATCAACACTGAAGCTTTCTTT. Amino acids: CASRSSGINTEAFF.

The gene calls are TRBV4-1 and TRBJ1-5, with a tentative D call TRBD1 (6 bases). This CDR3 is built from 16 residues. With 2 bases removed from V and 0 bases from J, the gap between germline ends came to 11 bases. Looked up from germline, CDR1 is MGHRA and CDR2 is YSYEKL. The CDR3 sequence: CASSQPGGRSNQPQHF. DNA of the CDR3: TGCGCCAGCAGCCAACCCGGGGGCCGTAGCAATCAGCCCCAGCATTTT.

The chain combines TRBV15 with TRBJ1-3; no clear D. The V and J ends lost 3 bases and 1 base respectively, with 10 bases between them. Germline loops: CDR1 LNHNV, CDR2 YYDKDF (reference sequence). The CDR3 runs to 15 residues. The CDR3 sequence: CATSRNEKSGNTIYF. CDR3 DNA: TGTGCCACCAGCAGGAATGAAAAGTCTGGAAACACCATATATTTT.

This clonotype was found many times. V gene TRBV28 combines with J gene TRBJ1-1; possibly TRBD1 for D (5 bases). Trimming left V 4 bases short and J 3 bases short, with 18 bases between. The germline CDR1 and CDR2 sequences are MDHEN and SYDVKM. The CDR3 is 16 amino acids. The CDR3 region has the DNA TGTGCCAGCAGTTCTTCCGGATCCGGGACGGACACTGAAGCTTTCTTT. Protein: CASSSSGSGTDTEAFF.

This sequence joins TRBV7-2 and TRBJ2-1, with D tentatively TRBD1 or TRBD2 (6 bases each). Deletions cut 6 bases from V and 7 bases from J, with 13 bases between. Germline V gene data show CDR1 as SGHTA and CDR2 as FQGNSA. The CDR3 totals 13 residues. CDR3 sequence: CASRKGGRNEQFF. In DNA form, the CDR3 reads TGTGCCAGCAGGAAAGGGGGGCGGAATGAGCAGTTCTTC.

This clonotype has a handful of counts. The CDR3 sequence: CASRKNNEQFF. Written as DNA, the CDR3 is TGTGCCAGCAGGAAGAACAATGAGCAGTTCTTC. The chain carries TRBV6-1 and TRBJ2-1; D is ambiguous. The CDR3 runs to 11 residues. The ends were cut back, 6 bases at V and 5 bases at J, with 5 bases in the middle. CDR1 is MNHNS and CDR2 is SASEGT in the germline V gene.

V is TRBV12-3 or TRBV12-4 and J is TRBJ2-2, with 13 bases lining up with TRBD2. V was pared by 7 bases and J by 7 bases, with 3 bases of the junction left unmatched. CDR3 length equals 14 residues. CDR3 protein: CASKRTSGSGELFF. The CDR3 DNA reads TGTGCCAGCAAAAGGACTAGCGGGAGCGGGGAGCTGTTTTTT.